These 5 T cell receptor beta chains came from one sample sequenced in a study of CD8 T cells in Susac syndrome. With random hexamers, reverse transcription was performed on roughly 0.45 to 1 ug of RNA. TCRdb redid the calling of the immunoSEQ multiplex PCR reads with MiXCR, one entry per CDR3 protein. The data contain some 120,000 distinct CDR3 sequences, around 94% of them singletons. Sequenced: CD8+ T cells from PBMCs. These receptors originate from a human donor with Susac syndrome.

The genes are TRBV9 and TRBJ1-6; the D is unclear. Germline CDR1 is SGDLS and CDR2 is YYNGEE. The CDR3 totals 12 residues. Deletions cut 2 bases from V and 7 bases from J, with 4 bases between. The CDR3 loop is CASSVRNSPLHF. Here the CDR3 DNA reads TGTGCCAGCAGCGTTAGGAATTCACCCCTCCACTTT.

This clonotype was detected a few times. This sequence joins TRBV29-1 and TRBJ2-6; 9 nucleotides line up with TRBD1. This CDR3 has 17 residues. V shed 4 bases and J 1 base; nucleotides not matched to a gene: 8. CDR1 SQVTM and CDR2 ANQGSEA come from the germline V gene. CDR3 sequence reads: CSVAGGQGRSGANVLTF. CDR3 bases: TGCAGCGTTGCCGGGGGACAGGGCAGATCTGGGGCCAACGTCCTGACTTTC.

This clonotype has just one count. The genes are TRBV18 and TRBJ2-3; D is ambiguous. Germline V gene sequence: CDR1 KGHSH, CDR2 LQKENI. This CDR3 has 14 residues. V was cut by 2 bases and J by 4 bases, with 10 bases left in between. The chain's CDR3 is CASSPGYFADTQYF. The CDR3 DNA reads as TGTGCCAGCTCACCAGGGTATTTCGCAGATACGCAGTATTTT.

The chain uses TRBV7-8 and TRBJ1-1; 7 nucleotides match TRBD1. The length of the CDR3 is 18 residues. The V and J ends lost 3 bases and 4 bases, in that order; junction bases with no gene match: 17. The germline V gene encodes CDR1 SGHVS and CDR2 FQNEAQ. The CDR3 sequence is CASSFTRSQTGLVTEAFF. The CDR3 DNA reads TGTGCCAGCAGCTTTACCCGAAGCCAGACAGGGTTGGTCACTGAAGCTTTCTTT.

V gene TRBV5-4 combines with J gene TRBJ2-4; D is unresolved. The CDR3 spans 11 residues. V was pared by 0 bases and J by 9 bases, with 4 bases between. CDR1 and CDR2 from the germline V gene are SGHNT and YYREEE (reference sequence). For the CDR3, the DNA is TGTGCCAGCAGCTTGGGTGGCATTCAGTACTTC. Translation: CASSLGGIQYF.